Many counts were recorded for the clone carrying this TCR beta chain. This record comes from a study of T-cell reconstitution after alpha-beta-depleted transplantation in children. V lost 2 bases and J 4 bases, leaving 16 bases between the germline ends. This CDR3 spans 15 amino acids. Germline CDR1 reads SGDLS; CDR2 reads YYNGEE. As it was prepared, the TCRbeta library received unique molecular identifiers. MiXCR was run by TCRdb on the PCR reads, yielding one entry per CDR3 protein. Here the sample spans 260,000 or so distinct CDR3 sequences, 12% being singletons. This TCR was recovered from a human donor who donated a stem cell graft to a child with acute lymphoblastic leukemia. Sample: PBMCs from the stem cell graft donor, taken from the stem cell graft. V gene TRBV9 combines with J gene TRBJ2-7, with a possible D match to TRBD2 (6 bases). The DNA for the CDR3 is TGTGCCAGCAGCGTCGCCGGGAGCGGCGGATACGAGCAGTACTTC. As protein: CASSVAGSGGYEQYF. Full variable domain (outside the CDR3, taken from reference TRBV9 and TRBJ2-7): DSGVTQTPKHLITATGQRVTLRCSPRSGDLSVYWYQQSLDQGLQFLIQYYNGEERAKGNILERFSAQQFPDLHSELNLSSLELGDSALYFCASSVAGSGGYEQYFGPGTRLTVT.